This TCR beta chain is from a study of technical replicates of blood from a handful of donors. Assay: immunoSEQ multiplex PCR; the TCRdb copy retains only in-frame clones and omits some. Of around 89,000 clones detected, approximately 96% appear once; the ten largest clones hold 0.2% to 0.3%. Germline V CDR1 and CDR2: SGHNT, YYREEE (reference sequence). V was clipped by 0 bases and J by 4 bases, with 10 bases between them. CDR3 length: 14 residues. The sequenced sample was T cells isolated from PBMCs. The chain uses TRBV5-4 and TRBJ2-5, with D possibly matching TRBD2 (6 bases). This sequence originates from a human donor in good health. CDR3 nucleotide sequence: TGTGCCAGCAGCTTGGGTCAGGGAGGAGAGACCCAGTACTTC. Its translation is CASSLGQGGETQYF.